The 14 T cell receptor beta chains below come from one sample, sequenced in a study of cytomegalovirus exposure and HLA in healthy donors. The PCR used 60 Vbeta and 13 Jbeta primers. Data came from immunoSEQ multiplex PCR; TCRdb stores just in-frame clones and leaves some out. The profile shows some 100,000 clones, approximately 80% of them singletons. Sequenced sample: PBMCs. Every receptor here comes from a man aged 40-49 years in good health and CMV-seropositive.

Written as DNA, the CDR3 is TGTGCCAGTACCGGGACAGGGGTGGCCAAAAACATTCAGTACTTC. Its translation: CASTGTGVAKNIQYF. This sequence joins TRBV19 and TRBJ2-4, with 10 nucleotides matching TRBD1. The J segment lost 1 base and the V segment lost 7 bases, leaving 4 bases of the junction unmatched. CDR3 length equals 15 residues. In germline, CDR1 is LNHDA, CDR2 SQIVND (reference sequence).

CDR3 sequence reads: CASSLVAANYGYTF. The CDR3, as DNA: TGTGCCAGCAGCTTAGTAGCAGCTAACTATGGCTACACCTTC. The chain couples TRBV7-8 to TRBJ1-2; D is unclear. CDR1 is SGHVS, CDR2 FQNEAQ, per germline. CDR3 size: 14 residues. Trimming shortened V by 1 base and J by 0 bases, and 6 bases separated the two germline ends.

V is TRBV7-3 and J is TRBJ2-3; possibly TRBD1 for D (5 bases). CDR3 size: 14 residues. Germline CDR1 is SGHTA and CDR2 is FQGTGA. Trimming stripped 2 bases from V and 6 bases from J, with 12 bases between. CDR3 in amino acids: CASSLAGIRDTQYF. CDR3 nucleotides: TGTGCCAGCAGCTTAGCAGGGATCAGGGATACGCAGTATTTT.

The V and J genes are TRBV6-6 and TRBJ1-6; tentative D call: TRBD1 (5 bases). Per germline, CDR1 MNHNY and CDR2 SVGAGI (reference sequence). V dropped 0 bases and J dropped 6 bases, with 12 bases sitting between them. The CDR3 contains 16 residues. The CDR3 nucleotides are TGTGCCAGCAGTTACTCGTTCTCGGGGGTTAATTCACCCCTCCACTTT. Residues: CASSYSFSGVNSPLHF.

This rearrangement joins TRBV10-3 to TRBJ1-1; D remains ambiguous. Germline V CDR1 and CDR2: ENHRY, SYGVKD. Trimming stripped 3 bases from V and 0 bases from J, with 2 bases between. The CDR3 totals 12 residues. The CDR3 here is CAISDLNTEAFF. The CDR3 DNA follows: TGTGCCATCAGTGACTTGAACACTGAAGCTTTCTTT.

The rearrangement joins TRBV5-1 to TRBJ2-5, with 10 bases aligning to TRBD2. V was pared by 1 base and J by 4 bases, with 4 bases of the junction left unmatched. The CDR3 is 15 amino acids. CDR1 SGHRS and CDR2 YFSETQ come from the germline V gene. CDR3 in DNA: TGCGCCAGCAGCTTGTGGACTAGCGGCGGAGAGACCCAGTACTTC. Encoded protein: CASSLWTSGGETQYF.

The rearrangement links TRBV15 to TRBJ1-2; tentatively, D is TRBD1 (6 bases). CDR1 and CDR2 from the germline V gene are LNHNV and YYDKDF (reference sequence). V was clipped by 8 bases and J by 2 bases, with 15 bases between them. The CDR3 length is 14 residues. The CDR3 is CATGPGQLNYGYTF. CDR3 in DNA: TGTGCCACCGGTCCGGGACAACTAAACTATGGCTACACCTTC.

This clone was counted once. This sequence joins TRBV6-1 and TRBJ1-1, with 8 bases fitting TRBD1. V lost 6 bases, J lost 2 bases, and 2 bases stayed unmatched. CDR1 and CDR2 (germline): MNHNS, SASEGT. The CDR3 runs 13 residues. The CDR3 DNA reads TGTGCCAGCAGAGACAGGGGTAACACTGAAGCTTTCTTT. As protein: CASRDRGNTEAFF.

V gene TRBV28 combines with J gene TRBJ1-2; D remains ambiguous. The V end was cut by 1 base, the J end by 5 bases, with 14 bases between. CDR3 length: 15 amino acids. In germline, CDR1 is MDHEN, CDR2 SYDVKM. In DNA, the CDR3 is TGTGCCAGCAGTTTATCTGGTGTATGGCGGTATGGCTACACCTTC. It yields the protein CASSLSGVWRYGYTF.

The chain employs TRBV27 and TRBJ2-1; 9 bases agree with TRBD1. V lost 5 bases and J lost 8; bases outside the gene matches: 4. Germline assignment: CDR1 MNHEY and CDR2 SMNVEV (reference sequence). This CDR3 has 13 residues. The CDR3: CASSDRGEDEQFF. The CDR3 DNA follows: TGTGCCAGCAGTGACAGGGGGGAGGATGAGCAGTTCTTC.

The chain couples TRBV7-6 to TRBJ2-1, with 8 bases lining up with TRBD2. The V gene's germline CDR1 is SGHVS and CDR2 FNYEAQ. This CDR3 spans 14 amino acids. With 1 base clipped from V and 9 bases from J, the junction kept 5 bases outside the gene matches. CDR3 sequence (DNA): TGTGCCAGCAGCTTAGACGGGGGGGCCGGTGAGCAGTTCTTC. Its protein product is CASSLDGGAGEQFF.

V gene TRBV9 combines with J gene TRBJ2-2; the D gene is possibly TRBD1 (6 bases). Germline V gene data show CDR1 as SGDLS and CDR2 as YYNGEE. This CDR3 contains 15 residues. Trimming removed 4 bases from V and 7 bases from J, with 17 bases in between. The DNA for the CDR3 is TGTGCCAGCAGCCTACCTGGGGGCATCGACGGGGAGCTGTTTTTT. It yields the protein CASSLPGGIDGELFF.

The chain has TRBV18 and TRBJ2-1; D perhaps matches TRBD1 (5 bases). V lost 3 bases, J lost 3 bases, and 12 bases lay in between. CDR1 and CDR2 from the germline V gene are KGHSH and LQKENI. The CDR3 has 15 amino acids. The CDR3 region has the DNA TGTGCCAGCTCACCCGGACAAATTAACTACAATGAGCAGTTCTTC. It codes for CASSPGQINYNEQFF.

V gene TRBV7-8 combines with J gene TRBJ2-5; TRBD2 matches at 8 bases. The germline CDR1 and CDR2 sequences are SGHVS and FQNEAQ. The V segment lost 8 bases and the J segment 2 bases; nucleotides outside the gene matches: 13. This CDR3 is 16 amino acids long. CDR3 coding DNA: TGTGCCAGCTCGACGGGGGGGCTGTCAGGACAAGAGACCCAGTACTTC. This encodes CASSTGGLSGQETQYF.